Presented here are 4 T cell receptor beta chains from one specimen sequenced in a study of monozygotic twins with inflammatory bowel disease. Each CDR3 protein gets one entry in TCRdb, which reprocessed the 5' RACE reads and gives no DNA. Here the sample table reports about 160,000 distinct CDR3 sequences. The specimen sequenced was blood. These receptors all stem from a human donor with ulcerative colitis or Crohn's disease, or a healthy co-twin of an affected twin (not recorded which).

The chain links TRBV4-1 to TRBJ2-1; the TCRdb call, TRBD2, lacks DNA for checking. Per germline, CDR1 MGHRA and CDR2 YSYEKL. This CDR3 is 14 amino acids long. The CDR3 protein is CASSQDKWGGEQFF.

This chain's CDR3 is CASSLIETSGYEQYF. V and J are TRBV4-1 and TRBJ2-7; TCRdb names TRBD2, which stays unverified in the absence of DNA. The germline V gene encodes CDR1 MGHRA and CDR2 YSYEKL. This CDR3 is built from 15 residues.

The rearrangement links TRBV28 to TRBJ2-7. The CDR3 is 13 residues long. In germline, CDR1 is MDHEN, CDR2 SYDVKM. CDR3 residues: CASSLWRNYEQYF. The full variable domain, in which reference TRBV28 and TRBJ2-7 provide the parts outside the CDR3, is DVKVTQSSRYLVKRTGEKVFLECVQDMDHENMFWYRQDPGLGLRLIYFSYDVKMKEKGDIPEGYSVSREKKERFSLILESASTNQTSMYLCASSLWRNYEQYFGPGTRLTVT.

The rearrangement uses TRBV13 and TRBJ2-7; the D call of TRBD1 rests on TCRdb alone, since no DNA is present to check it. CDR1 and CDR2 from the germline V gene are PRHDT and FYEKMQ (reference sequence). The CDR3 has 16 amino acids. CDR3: CASSPRHQRGQGEQYF. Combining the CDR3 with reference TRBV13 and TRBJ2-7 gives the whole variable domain AAGVIQSPRHLIKEKRETATLKCYPIPRHDTVYWYQQGPGQDPQFLISFYEKMQSDKGSIPDRFSAQQFSDYHSELNMSSLELGDSALYFCASSPRHQRGQGEQYFGPGTRLTVT.